This T cell receptor (beta chain) was obtained from a study of blood T cell repertoires in COVID-19. Study at large: The analysed material was cDNA or gDNA that came from T cells, B-cell-depleted T cells, or PBMCs.

Methods used by the authors: Estimates of nucleated cell counts were drawn from the amplification of reference gene primers. The method was immunoSEQ multiplex PCR; TCRdb's version includes in-frame clones alone and lacks a portion of them. The D gene and trimming were derived from the DNA, and the V and J assignments and clone size from that table. The sample holds more than 350,000 clones, roughly 90% seen once. Per germline, CDR1 SQVTM and CDR2 ANQGSEA. CDR3 size: 14 residues. Trimming removed 0 bases at V and 5 bases at J, with 13 bases between. The receptor was isolated from a woman younger than 45 with COVID-19, enrolled during active disease. The V call is TRBV29-1, the J call TRBJ1-2; D ambiguous. Sample: peripheral blood. The CDR3 is CSVEEGGVGYGYTF. CDR3 DNA: TGCAGCGTTGAAGAGGGAGGCGTTGGTTATGGCTACACCTTC.